This T cell receptor (beta chain) came from a study of blood T cells in healthy people across ages. General study points: Compared with aged donors, long-lived donors showed fewer expanded clones, suggesting selection. The unknown donor CMV status may have confounded expanded clonotype changes.

This clonotype appeared many times. What it recognizes is unknown. Primed by a sample-barcoded 5' primer and a J-beta primer mix, a second PCR proceeded for about 6 to 11 cycles. Tags on each cDNA molecule came from a template-switch adaptor with 12 random nucleotides. From the 5' RACE reads, TCRdb called clonotypes with MiXCR, one entry per CDR3 protein. The sample shows hundreds of thousands of distinct CDR3 sequences, 40% to 50% of them seen only once. Germline V gene data show CDR1 as PRHDT and CDR2 as FYEKMQ (reference sequence). Trimming took 2 bases from V and 0 from J, leaving 14 bases between them. The length of the CDR3 is 18 residues. It was roughly 10 milliliters of peripheral blood that were drawn from each donor.

Material for sequencing was blood. V usage is TRBV13 and J usage is TRBJ1-6, with D tentatively TRBD1 (5 bases). The clonotype originates from a man in his 60s in good health. The CDR3 DNA is TGTGCCAGCAGCTTATCGCGGGGGGGAAGCTCCTATAATTCACCCCTCCACTTT. Translation: CASSLSRGGSSYNSPLHF.